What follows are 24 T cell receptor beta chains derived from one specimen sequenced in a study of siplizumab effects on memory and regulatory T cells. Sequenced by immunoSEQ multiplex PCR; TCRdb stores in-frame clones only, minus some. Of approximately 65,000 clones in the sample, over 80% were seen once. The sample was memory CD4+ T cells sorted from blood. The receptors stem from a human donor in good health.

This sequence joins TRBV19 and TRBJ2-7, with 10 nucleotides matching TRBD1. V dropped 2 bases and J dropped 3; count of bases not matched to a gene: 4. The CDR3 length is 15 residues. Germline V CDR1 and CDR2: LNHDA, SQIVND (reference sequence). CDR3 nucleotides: TGTGCCAGTAGTATATGGGGACAGGGGATCTACGAGCAGTACTTC. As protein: CASSIWGQGIYEQYF.

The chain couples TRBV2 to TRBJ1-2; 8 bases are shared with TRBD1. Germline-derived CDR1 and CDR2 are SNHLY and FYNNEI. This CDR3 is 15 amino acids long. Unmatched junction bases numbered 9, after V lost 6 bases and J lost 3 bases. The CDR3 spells CASRDGQGGYYGYTF. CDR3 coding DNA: TGTGCCAGCAGGGACGGACAGGGAGGGTACTATGGCTACACCTTC.

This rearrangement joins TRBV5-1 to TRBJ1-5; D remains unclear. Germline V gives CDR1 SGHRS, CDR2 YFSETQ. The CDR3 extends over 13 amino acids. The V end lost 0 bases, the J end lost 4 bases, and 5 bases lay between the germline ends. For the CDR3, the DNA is TGCGCCAGCAGCTTGGGTGCAAATCAGCCCCAGCATTTT. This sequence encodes CASSLGANQPQHF. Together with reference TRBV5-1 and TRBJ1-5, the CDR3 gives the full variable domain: KAGVTQTPRYLIKTRGQQVTLSCSPISGHRSVSWYQQTPGQGLQFLFEYFSETQRNKGNFPGRFSGRQFSNSRSEMNVSTLELGDSALYLCASSLGANQPQHFGDGTRLSIL.

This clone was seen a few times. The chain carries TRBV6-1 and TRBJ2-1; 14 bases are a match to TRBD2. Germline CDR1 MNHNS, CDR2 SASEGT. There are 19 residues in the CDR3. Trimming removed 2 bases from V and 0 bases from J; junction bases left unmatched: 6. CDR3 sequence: CASSERGLAGASSYNEQFF. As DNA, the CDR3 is TGTGCCAGCAGTGAAAGGGGACTAGCGGGGGCGAGCTCCTACAATGAGCAGTTCTTC.

In DNA form, the CDR3 reads TGCGCCAGCAGCCCTATCCGCCGGGGAACCCCACAGGAGTCCAATGAGCAGTTCTTC. The encoded protein is CASSPIRRGTPQESNEQFF. This sequence joins TRBV5-1 and TRBJ2-1; D is perhaps TRBD1 or TRBD2 (5 bases each). V lost 4 bases, J lost 6 bases, and 29 bases lay in between. Germline V gene sequence: CDR1 SGHRS, CDR2 YFSETQ. The CDR3 covers 19 residues.

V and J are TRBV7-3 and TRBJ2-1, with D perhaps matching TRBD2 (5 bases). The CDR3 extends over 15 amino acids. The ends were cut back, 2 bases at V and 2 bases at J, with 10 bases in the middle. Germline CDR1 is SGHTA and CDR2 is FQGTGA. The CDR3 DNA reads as TGTGCCAGCAGCTTAGAGAGCGGAACCTACAATGAGCAGTTCTTC. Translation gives CASSLESGTYNEQFF.

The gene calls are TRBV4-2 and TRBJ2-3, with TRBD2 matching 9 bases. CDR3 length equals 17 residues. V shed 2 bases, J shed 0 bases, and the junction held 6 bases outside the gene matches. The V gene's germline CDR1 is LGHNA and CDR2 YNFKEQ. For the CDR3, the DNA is TGTGCCAGCAGCCAATACTTAGCGGGGGCTAGCACAGATACGCAGTATTTT. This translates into CASSQYLAGASTDTQYF.

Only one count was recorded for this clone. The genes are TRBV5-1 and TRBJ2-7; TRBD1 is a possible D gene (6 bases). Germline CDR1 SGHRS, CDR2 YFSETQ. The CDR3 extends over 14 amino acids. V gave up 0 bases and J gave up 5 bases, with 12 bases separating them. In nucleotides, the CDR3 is TGCGCCAGCAGCTTGGATAACAGGGTCCACGAGCAGTACTTC. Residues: CASSLDNRVHEQYF. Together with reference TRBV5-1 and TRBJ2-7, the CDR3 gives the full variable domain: KAGVTQTPRYLIKTRGQQVTLSCSPISGHRSVSWYQQTPGQGLQFLFEYFSETQRNKGNFPGRFSGRQFSNSRSEMNVSTLELGDSALYLCASSLDNRVHEQYFGPGTRLTVT.

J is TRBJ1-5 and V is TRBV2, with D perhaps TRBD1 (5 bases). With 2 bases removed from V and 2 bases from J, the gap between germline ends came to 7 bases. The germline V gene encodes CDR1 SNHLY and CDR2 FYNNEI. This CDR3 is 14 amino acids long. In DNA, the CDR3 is TGTGCCAGCAGTGAATTAGGGGGCAATCAGCCCCAGCATTTT. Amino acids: CASSELGGNQPQHF.

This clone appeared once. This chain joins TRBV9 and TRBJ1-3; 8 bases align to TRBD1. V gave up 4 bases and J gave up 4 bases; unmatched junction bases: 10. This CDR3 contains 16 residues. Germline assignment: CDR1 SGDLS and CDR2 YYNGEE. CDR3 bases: TGTGCCAGCAGCACCAGGACAGGGATTAGCGGAAACACCATATATTTT. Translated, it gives CASSTRTGISGNTIYF.

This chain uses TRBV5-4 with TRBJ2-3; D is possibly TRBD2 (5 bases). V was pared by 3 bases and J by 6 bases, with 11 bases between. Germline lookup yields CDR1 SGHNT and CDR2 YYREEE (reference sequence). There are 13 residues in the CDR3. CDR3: CASSSTGKDTQYF. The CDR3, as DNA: TGTGCCAGCAGCTCAACGGGAAAGGATACGCAGTATTTT.

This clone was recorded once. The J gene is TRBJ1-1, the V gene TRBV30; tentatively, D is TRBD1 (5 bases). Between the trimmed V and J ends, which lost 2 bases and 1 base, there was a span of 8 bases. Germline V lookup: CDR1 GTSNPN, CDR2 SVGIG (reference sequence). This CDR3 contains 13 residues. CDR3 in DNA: TGTGCCTGGAGTCGGGGCTGGAACACTGAAGCTTTCTTT. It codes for CAWSRGWNTEAFF.

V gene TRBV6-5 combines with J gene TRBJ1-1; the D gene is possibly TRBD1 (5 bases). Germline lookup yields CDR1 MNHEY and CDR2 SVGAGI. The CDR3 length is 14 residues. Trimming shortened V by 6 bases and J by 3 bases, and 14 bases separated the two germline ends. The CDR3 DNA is TGTGCCAGCAGAGCGACAGTTCTACACACTGAAGCTTTCTTT. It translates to CASRATVLHTEAFF.

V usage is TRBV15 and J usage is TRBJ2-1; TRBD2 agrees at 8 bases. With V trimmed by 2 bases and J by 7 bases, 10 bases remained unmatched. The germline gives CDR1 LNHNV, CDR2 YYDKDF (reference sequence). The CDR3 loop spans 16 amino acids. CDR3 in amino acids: CATSRPLPGLENEQFF. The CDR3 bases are TGTGCCACCAGCAGACCACTGCCGGGACTAGAGAATGAGCAGTTCTTC. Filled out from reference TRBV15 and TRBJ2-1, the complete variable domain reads DAMVIQNPRYQVTQFGKPVTLSCSQTLNHNVMYWYQQKSSQAPKLLFHYYDKDFNNEADTPDNFQSRRPNTSFCFLDIRSPGLGDTAMYLCATSRPLPGLENEQFFGPGTRLTVL.

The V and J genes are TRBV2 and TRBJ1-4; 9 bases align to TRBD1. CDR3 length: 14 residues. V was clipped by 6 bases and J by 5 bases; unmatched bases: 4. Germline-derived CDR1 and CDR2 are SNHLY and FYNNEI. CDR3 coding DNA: TGTGCCAGCAGCTCCGGGACAGGGAATGAAAAACTGTTTTTT. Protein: CASSSGTGNEKLFF. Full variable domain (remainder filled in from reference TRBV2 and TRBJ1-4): EPEVTQTPSHQVTQMGQEVILRCVPISNHLYFYWYRQILGQKVEFLVSFYNNEISEKSEIFDDQFSVERPDGSNFTLKIRSTKLEDSAMYFCASSSGTGNEKLFFGSGTQLSVL.

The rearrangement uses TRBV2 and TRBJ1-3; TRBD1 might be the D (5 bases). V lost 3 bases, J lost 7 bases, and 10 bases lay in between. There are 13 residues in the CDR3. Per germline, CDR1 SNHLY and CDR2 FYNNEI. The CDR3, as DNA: TGTGCCAGCAGTGAGGCAGGGTGGAACACCATATATTTT. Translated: CASSEAGWNTIYF.

CDR3 DNA: TGTGCCAGCTCACCAGACATTCAGAACACTGAAGCTTTCTTT. The encoded protein is CASSPDIQNTEAFF. V and J are TRBV18 and TRBJ1-1; D is ambiguous. Trimming left V 2 bases short and J 1 base short, with 8 bases between. CDR1 and CDR2 (germline): KGHSH, LQKENI. CDR3 length: 14 amino acids.

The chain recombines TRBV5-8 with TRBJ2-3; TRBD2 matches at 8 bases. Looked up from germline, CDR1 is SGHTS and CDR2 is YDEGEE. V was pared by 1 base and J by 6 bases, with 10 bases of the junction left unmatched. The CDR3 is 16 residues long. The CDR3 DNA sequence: TGTGCCAGCAGCTTGAAGGCGGGAGGTGTTGACGATACGCAGTATTTT. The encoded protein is CASSLKAGGVDDTQYF.

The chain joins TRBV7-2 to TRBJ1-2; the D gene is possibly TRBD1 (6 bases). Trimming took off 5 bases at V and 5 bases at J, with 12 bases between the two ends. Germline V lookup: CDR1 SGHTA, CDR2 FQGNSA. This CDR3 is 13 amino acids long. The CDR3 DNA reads TGTGCCAGCAGCCCTGGACAGCAATATGGCTACACCTTC. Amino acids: CASSPGQQYGYTF.

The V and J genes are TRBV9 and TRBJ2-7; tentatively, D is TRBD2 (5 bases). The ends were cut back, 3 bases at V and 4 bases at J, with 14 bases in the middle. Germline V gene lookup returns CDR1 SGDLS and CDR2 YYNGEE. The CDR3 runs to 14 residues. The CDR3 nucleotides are TGTGCCAGCAGCGGCGGGTCTCCTCTTTACGAGCAGTACTTC. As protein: CASSGGSPLYEQYF.

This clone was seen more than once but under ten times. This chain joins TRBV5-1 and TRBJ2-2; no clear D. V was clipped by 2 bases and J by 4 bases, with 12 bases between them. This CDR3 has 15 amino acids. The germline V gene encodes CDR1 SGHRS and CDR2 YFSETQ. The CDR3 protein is CASSLTPGVTGELFF. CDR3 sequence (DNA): TGCGCCAGCAGCTTAACGCCCGGTGTCACCGGGGAGCTGTTTTTT.

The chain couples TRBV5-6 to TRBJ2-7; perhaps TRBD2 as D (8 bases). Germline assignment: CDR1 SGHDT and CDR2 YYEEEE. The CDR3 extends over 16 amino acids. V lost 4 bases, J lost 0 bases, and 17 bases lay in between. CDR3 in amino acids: CASSKRGRGPSYEQYF. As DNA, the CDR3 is TGTGCCAGCAGCAAGCGGGGGAGGGGGCCCTCCTACGAGCAGTACTTC.

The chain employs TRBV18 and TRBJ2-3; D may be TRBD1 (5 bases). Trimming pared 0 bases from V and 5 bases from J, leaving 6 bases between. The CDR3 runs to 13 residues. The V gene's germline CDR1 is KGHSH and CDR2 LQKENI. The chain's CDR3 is CASSPPGQDTQYF. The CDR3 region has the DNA TGTGCCAGCTCACCACCCGGACAAGATACGCAGTATTTT.

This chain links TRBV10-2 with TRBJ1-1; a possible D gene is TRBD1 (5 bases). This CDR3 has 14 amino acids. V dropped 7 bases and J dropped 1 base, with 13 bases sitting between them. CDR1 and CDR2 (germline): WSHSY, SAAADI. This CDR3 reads CASTVLGQNTEAFF. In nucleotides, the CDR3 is TGCGCCAGCACTGTCCTTGGACAGAACACTGAAGCTTTCTTT.